This T cell receptor (delta chain) comes out of a study of DNA immune sequencing with unique molecular identifiers (dated by TCRdb to 2018 to 2021). Describing the broader study: Immunomagnetic cell separation was used to enrich gammadelta T cells from buffy coats, and the genomic DNA of the enriched gammadelta T cells was then sequenced. Fluorescence-activated cell sorting was used to enrich gammadelta T cells from PBMC of fewer than 12 healthy individuals. To compare enriched with non-enriched material, roughly 100 ng of enriched gammadelta T-cell DNA and approximately 0.94 ug of non-enriched PBMC DNA were sequenced. The study developed and validated an ultrasensitive DNA-based TRD repertoire sequencing method using PCR-introduced unique molecular identifiers. Validation of the method was performed on synthetic reference molecules and on blood samples from healthy individuals. All donors were healthy people, and about 11 of the donors were profiled using sorted gammadelta T cells from peripheral blood.

From the cysteine up to the phenylalanine, the CDR3 has a length of 23 residues. Of all the DNA, just the CDR3 is kept, 69 bases in frame from base 1. The method behind the library was multiplex PCR. A 32-plex assay with primers for all 8 TRDV and 4 TRDJ genes covering the CDR3 was used to amplify genomic DNA. A 12-nucleotide UMI was added during about 3 barcoding PCR cycles, followed by a second PCR with Illumina adapter primers. AMPure XP beads were used to purify the libraries, whose quality was checked on a Fragment Analyzer using the HS NGS Fragment kit. Sequencing used an Illumina MiniSeq mid-output kit with around 20% PhiX and 150 cycles of paired-end reads. Processing in the source paper ran as follows. MIGEC version 1.2.9 was used to process the reads, grouping reads by UMI and building error-corrected consensus sequences. Post-processing used modified VDJtools version 1.2.1 scripts and the tcR R package. TCRdb reran clone calling on the public reads with CATT; rows sharing one DNA sequence were then combined. These V and J calls originate from TCRdb's pipeline instead of the authors' own analysis. The sample data list roughly 800 delta-chain clones, and roughly 3.2% of these were observed just once. The top ten clones comprise 67% of the sample.

Notes on this clone: The antigen it recognizes is unknown. No much larger clonotype is one base removed from it; base qualities were not supplied.

Results the study describes overall, beyond this receptor: Healthy donors differed in TRD repertoire diversity, and several donors were highly oligoclonal, meaning the top 5 clonotypes made up more than half of productive molecules. Novel TRD sequences not targeted by the primers cannot be detected by the primer-based approach. Among clonotypes in healthy donors, the most frequent TRD rearrangement was TRDV2 paired with TRDJ1.

The sample taken for sequencing was gamma-delta T cells from PBMCs. This clonotype was obtained from a human donor in good health. The J gene corresponds to TRDJ1; a V gene call is absent; the table's D call, TRDD3, was not checked against the DNA. The CDR3 sequence is CACDTISSPSADKQIPYTDKLIF. The bases read TGTGCCTGTGACACCATCTCCTCACCTTCGGCGGATAAGCAAATCCCCTACACCGATAAACTCATCTTT.